This T cell receptor (beta chain) was captured in a study of T-cell reconstitution after alpha-beta-depleted transplantation in children (dated by TCRdb to about 2016). A note on the overall study: Using TCR repertoire profiling, the study followed T-cell immune reconstitution in a quantitative way in children after TCRalphabeta/CD19-depleted allogeneic hematopoietic cell transplantation.

This clonotype has just a few counts. Its antigen remains unidentified. Base qualities are not at hand, and no much larger clone is one base apart. Libraries were prepared through PCR. The listed sequencing device is Illumina HiSeq 2500. TCR libraries were prepared with molecular barcoding, using unique molecular identifiers to normalize TCRbeta repertoire quantification. Starting from the raw public reads, TCRdb applied fastp trimming at Q25, assembled clones with MiXCR and retained in-frame beta chains. CDR3 protein sequences are deduplicated, and each keeps its most common genes and DNA. The sample has around 410,000 distinct CDR3 sequences on record, roughly 10% of them singletons. Jointly, the top ten make up 4.5% to 7% of the sample. The cysteine opens and the phenylalanine closes a CDR3 of 19 amino acids. Here the CDR3 DNA is all that survives: 57 bases in frame from base 1. Deletion took 4 bases off V and 1 base off J, with a span of 21 bases between the germline ends. Taken from the germline V gene, the CDR1 and CDR2 loops are SGHRS and YFSETQ.

This specimen consisted of PBMCs from the stem cell graft donor, obtained from the stem cell graft. This TCR derives from a human donor who donated a stem cell graft to a child with acute myeloid leukemia. In this chain, TRBV5-1 is recombined with TRBJ2-6; TRBD1 is perhaps the D gene, given 6 matching bases. In nucleotides, the sequence is TGCGCCAGCAGCGAGCTTTGGACAGATTTAGGGTCTGGGGCCAACGTCCTGACTTTC. This translates into CASSELWTDLGSGANVLTF.